The next 22 T cell receptor beta chains were all read from a single sample in a study of T-cell memory formation after mild COVID-19 (dated by TCRdb to 2020 to 2023). The library relied on 5' RACE. Instrument used: Illumina NovaSeq 6000. TCRdb trimmed the raw reads at Q25, called clones with MiXCR and kept productive beta chains. Each CDR3 protein appears once, grouped with its most common genes and DNA. The sample table shows over 350,000 distinct CDR3 sequences, and 16% are seen once. The top ten clones comprise about a fifth of the sample. The specimen was PBMCs or a T cell subset sorted from them (not recorded which). Receptor source: a man in his late teens or twenties who had mild COVID-19 (a few samples of this study predate the infection). The sample titles of this study are shuffled in the database, so cell type and time point are left out; the donor was told from shared clones.

This clonotype appeared a few times. The CDR3 DNA reads as TGTGCCAGCATTCAGGGGGGTGAAGCTTTCTTT. It yields the protein CASIQGGEAFF. The V call is TRBV2, the J call TRBJ1-1; 7 bases align to TRBD1. The CDR3 has 11 residues. V trimming: 7 bases; J trimming: 7 bases; junction bases outside the gene matches: 3. CDR1 and CDR2 from the germline V gene are SNHLY and FYNNEI.

The gene calls are TRBV7-6 and TRBJ2-2; tentative D call: TRBD2 (7 bases). The CDR3 contains 15 residues. V lost 5 bases and J 7 bases, leaving 17 bases between the germline ends. Germline lookup yields CDR1 SGHVS and CDR2 FNYEAQ. CDR3 DNA: TGTGCCAGCAGCCCGATGCGGGGGCGTAACGGGGAGCTGTTTTTT. The encoded protein is CASSPMRGRNGELFF.

This clonotype was counted between two and nine times. Here the CDR3 DNA reads TGTGCCAGCGGAAAACAGGGCTATGGCTACACCTTC. Amino acids: CASGKQGYGYTF. The rearrangement links TRBV6-2 or TRBV6-3 to TRBJ1-2, with D possibly TRBD1 on 6 matching bases. CDR1 MNHEY and CDR2 SVGEGT come from the germline V gene. The CDR3 loop spans 12 amino acids. The V end lost 8 bases, the J end lost 4 bases, and 11 bases lay between the germline ends.

The chain links TRBV14 to TRBJ1-6; D is undetermined. With 3 bases removed from V and 0 bases from J, the gap between germline ends came to 6 bases. The germline V gene encodes CDR1 SGHDN and CDR2 FVKESK. This CDR3 spans 15 amino acids. CDR3 DNA: TGTGCCAGCAGCCAGGCGAGCTCCTATAATTCACCCCTCCACTTT. This translates into CASSQASSYNSPLHF.

The chain carries TRBV7-2 and TRBJ2-3, with D possibly TRBD2 on 7 matching bases. V was trimmed by 5 bases and J by 0 bases, leaving 12 bases between them. CDR1 and CDR2 from the germline V gene are SGHTA and FQGNSA. The CDR3 length is 15 residues. In nucleotides, the CDR3 is TGTGCCAGCAGCCCGCGGGGGCCTAGCACAGATACGCAGTATTTT. Translation: CASSPRGPSTDTQYF.

The genes are TRBV11-2 and TRBJ2-3, with D perhaps TRBD1 (6 bases). Germline-derived CDR1 and CDR2 are SGHAT and FQNNGV. V lost 5 bases and J lost 3, with 9 bases in between. This CDR3 is 13 amino acids long. The CDR3 DNA follows: TGTGCCAGCAGCCCCGGACAGACAGATACGCAGTATTTT. Translating gives CASSPGQTDTQYF.

This clonotype was detected once. The CDR3 loop is CASSEDRGAFF. The CDR3, as DNA: TGTGCCAGCAGCGAAGACAGGGGAGCTTTCTTT. The chain links TRBV7-8 to TRBJ1-1; TRBD1 agrees at 8 bases. The CDR3 has 11 amino acids. Looked up from germline, CDR1 is SGHVS and CDR2 is FQNEAQ. V lost 5 bases and J lost 10; bases outside the gene matches: 3.

This clonotype was observed a handful of times. This sequence joins TRBV20-1 and TRBJ1-2; unclear D gene. The CDR3 length is 13 residues. Germline V gives CDR1 DFQATT, CDR2 SNEGSKA (reference sequence). V lost 6 bases, J lost 8 bases, and 19 bases lay in between. CDR3 sequence reads: CSARTPPSIGYTF. CDR3 DNA: TGCAGTGCCAGAACACCTCCAAGCATCGGCTACACCTTC.

The rearrangement joins TRBV5-5 to TRBJ2-7; 9 nucleotides agree with TRBD1. CDR1 is SGHKS and CDR2 is YYEKEE in the germline V gene (reference sequence). This CDR3 has 14 residues. V dropped 0 bases and J dropped 9; count of bases not matched to a gene: 7. The CDR3 is CASSLVPPGQGQYV. DNA for the CDR3: TGTGCCAGCAGCTTGGTTCCTCCGGGACAGGGGCAGTACGTC.

The V and J genes are TRBV9 and TRBJ2-1; 9 positions agree with TRBD2. V shed 3 bases, J shed 4 bases, and the junction held 5 bases outside the gene matches. This CDR3 is built from 15 residues. CDR1 and CDR2 from the germline V gene are SGDLS and YYNGEE. DNA of the CDR3: TGTGCCAGCAGCGGACCGACTAGCGGTTACAATGAGCAGTTCTTC. It translates to CASSGPTSGYNEQFF.

This clonotype has a handful of counts. V is TRBV15 and J is TRBJ2-5; D is unresolved. The V end lost 4 bases, the J end lost 2 bases, and 2 bases lay between the germline ends. From germline, CDR1 is LNHNV and CDR2 YYDKDF (reference sequence). This CDR3 spans 11 amino acids. The CDR3 DNA reads TGTGCCACCAGCAATCAAGAGACCCAGTACTTC. It codes for CATSNQETQYF. The whole variable domain, remainder taken from reference TRBV15 and TRBJ2-5, is DAMVIQNPRYQVTQFGKPVTLSCSQTLNHNVMYWYQQKSSQAPKLLFHYYDKDFNNEADTPDNFQSRRPNTSFCFLDIRSPGLGDTAMYLCATSNQETQYFGPGTRLLVL.

The V call is TRBV29-1, the J call TRBJ2-7, with D possibly TRBD1 on 5 matching bases. Trimming pared 2 bases from V and 6 bases from J, leaving 8 bases between. CDR3 size: 11 residues. The germline gives CDR1 SQVTM, CDR2 ANQGSEA. CDR3 protein: CSVERGTEQYV. The CDR3 bases are TGCAGCGTTGAAAGGGGCACCGAGCAGTACGTC.

This clonotype has just a few counts. The genes are TRBV12-3 or TRBV12-4 and TRBJ2-3; 12 nucleotides align to TRBD2. The CDR3 sequence is 18 residues long. J gave up 4 bases and V 6 bases, and 14 bases lay outside the gene matches. CDR3: CASRGALAGGPVSDTQYF. Here the CDR3 DNA reads TGTGCCAGCAGGGGGGCCCTAGCGGGGGGGCCGGTATCAGATACGCAGTATTTT.

The genes are TRBV7-8 and TRBJ1-4; a possible D gene is TRBD1 (5 bases). CDR1 is SGHVS and CDR2 is FQNEAQ in the germline V gene. V lost 5 bases to trimming and J lost 8 bases, with 9 bases between them. The CDR3 extends over 12 amino acids. The CDR3 region is CASSGGREKLFF. For the CDR3, the DNA is TGTGCCAGCAGCGGGGGGAGGGAAAAACTGTTTTTT.

There are a few counts of this clonotype. The genes are TRBV5-6 and TRBJ2-1; the D gene is possibly TRBD2 (7 bases). The CDR3 has 15 residues. V was pared by 5 bases and J by 2 bases, with 14 bases between. Germline CDR1 is SGHDT and CDR2 is YYEEEE. CDR3 bases: TGTGCCAGCAGGAGGCGGCGGGGGCCCTACAATGAGCAGTTCTTC. It encodes CASRRRRGPYNEQFF. Using reference TRBV5-6 and TRBJ2-1 for the parts outside the CDR3, the full variable domain is DAGVTQSPTHLIKTRGQQVTLRCSPKSGHDTVSWYQQALGQGPQFIFQYYEEEERQRGNFPDRFSGHQFPNYSSELNVNALLLGDSALYLCASRRRRGPYNEQFFGPGTRLTVL.

This rearrangement joins TRBV6-2 or TRBV6-3 to TRBJ1-5, with D unclear. The germline V gene has CDR1 MNHEY and CDR2 SVGEGT. This CDR3 has 14 amino acids. Trimming cost V 4 bases and J 0 bases, with 7 bases left between them. In DNA, the CDR3 is TGTGCCAGCAGTTTAATACCTAGCAATCAGCCCCAGCATTTT. Translation: CASSLIPSNQPQHF.

The chain is built from TRBV25-1 and TRBJ2-3; perhaps D is TRBD1 or TRBD2 (5 bases each). The CDR3 runs 14 residues. Trimming removed 2 bases from V and 4 bases from J, with 10 bases in between. Germline values: CDR1 MGHDK, CDR2 SYGVNS. CDR3 sequence reads: CASSEPQGADTQYF. Here the CDR3 DNA reads TGTGCCAGCAGTGAACCGCAGGGAGCAGATACGCAGTATTTT.

The chain uses TRBV19 and TRBJ2-2; D is unclear. This CDR3 is 12 amino acids long. Between the trimmed V and J ends, which lost 5 bases and 5 bases, there was a span of 6 bases. Germline V gene data show CDR1 as LNHDA and CDR2 as SQIVND (reference sequence). The DNA for the CDR3 is TGTGCCAGTAGTTGGCAGACCGGGGAGCTGTTTTTT. Translated, it gives CASSWQTGELFF.

The chain combines TRBV12-5 with TRBJ2-4; D ambiguous. Germline-derived CDR1 and CDR2 are LGHNT and FRNRAP. Trimming shortened V by 8 bases and J by 9 bases, and 17 bases separated the two germline ends. The CDR3 is made up of 13 amino acids. For the CDR3, the DNA is TGTGCTAGTCGAAACTTCGGAGAAAGCATTCAGTACTTC. Translating gives CASRNFGESIQYF.

The sample holds a few counts of this clonotype. The gene calls are TRBV27 and TRBJ2-7; 12 nucleotides line up with TRBD1. The CDR3 has 14 amino acids. The V segment lost 8 bases and the J segment 6 bases; nucleotides outside the gene matches: 8. CDR1 and CDR2 from the germline V gene are MNHEY and SMNVEV (reference sequence). The CDR3 DNA sequence: TGTGCCAGCGCTTGGGGACAGGGGGCATCCGAGCAGTACGTC. It yields the protein CASAWGQGASEQYV.

This clonotype showed up just a few times. This chain uses TRBV5-1 with TRBJ1-6; 7 bases are a match to TRBD1. The CDR3 is 13 amino acids. Germline assignment: CDR1 SGHRS and CDR2 YFSETQ. V was clipped by 7 bases and J by 7 bases; unmatched bases: 5. Written as DNA, the CDR3 is TGCGCCAGCCGGGACAGTGTCAATTCACCCCTCCACTTT. Amino acid sequence: CASRDSVNSPLHF.

This clonotype was observed once. The gene calls are TRBV4-1 and TRBJ2-5; 9 nucleotides align to TRBD2. CDR1 is MGHRA, CDR2 YSYEKL, per germline. J was trimmed by 5 bases and V by 4 bases; bases with no gene match: 8. CDR3 size: 15 residues. The CDR3 region is CASSPRGGQGETQYF. DNA of the CDR3: TGCGCCAGCAGCCCGCGGGGGGGGCAGGGTGAGACCCAGTACTTC.